The clone carrying this TCR beta chain was seen more than once but under ten times. Its cognate antigen is unknown. These data belong to a study of T cell repertoires in cytomegalovirus infection. Study-wide points: The ex vivo response was dominated by HLA-C-restricted CMV-specific TCR beta clonotypes.

In TCRdb, the reads were re-called with MiXCR into one record per CDR3 protein. Among approximately 730,000 distinct CDR3 sequences, 25% to 35% were seen once, and the ten largest hold around 13%. Germline-derived CDR1 and CDR2 are ENHRY and SYGVKD. After removal of 6 bases from V and 4 bases from J, the junction contained 5 bases not matched to a gene. The CDR3 loop spans 13 amino acids. The TCR comes from a human donor in good health (CMV status not recorded). Some clones in this sample may be carry-over from other donors' samples. The V and J genes are TRBV10-3 and TRBJ2-7; 8 nucleotides match TRBD1. This specimen was cultured CD8+ T cells from PBMCs, taken from culture after CMV antigen stimulation. In DNA form, the CDR3 reads TGTGCCATCAGCCCGGGACAGGTTTACGAGCAGTACTTC. Protein product: CAISPGQVYEQYF.